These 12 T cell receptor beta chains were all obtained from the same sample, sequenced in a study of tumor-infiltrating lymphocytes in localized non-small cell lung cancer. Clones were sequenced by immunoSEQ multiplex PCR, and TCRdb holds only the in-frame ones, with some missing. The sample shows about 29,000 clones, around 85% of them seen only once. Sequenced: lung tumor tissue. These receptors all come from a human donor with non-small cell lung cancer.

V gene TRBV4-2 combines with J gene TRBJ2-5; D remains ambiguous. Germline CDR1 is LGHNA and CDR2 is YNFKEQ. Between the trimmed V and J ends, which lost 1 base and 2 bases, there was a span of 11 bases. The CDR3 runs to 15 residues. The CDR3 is CASSQGHGNQETQYF. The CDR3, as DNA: TGTGCCAGCAGCCAAGGTCATGGCAATCAAGAGACCCAGTACTTC.

In DNA form, the CDR3 reads TGTGCCATCTCCACGGGACTAGCGGTTAATGAGCAGTTCTTC. This gives the protein CAISTGLAVNEQFF. This chain uses TRBV10-3 with TRBJ2-1; 11 bases match TRBD2. V shed 8 bases and J 7 bases; nucleotides not matched to a gene: 7. The CDR3 is 14 residues long. The germline V gene has CDR1 ENHRY and CDR2 SYGVKD.

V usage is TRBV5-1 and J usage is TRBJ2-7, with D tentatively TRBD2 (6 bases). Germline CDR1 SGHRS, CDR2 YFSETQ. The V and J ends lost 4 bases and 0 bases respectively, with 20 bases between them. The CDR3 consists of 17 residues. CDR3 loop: CASSVPARGASSYEQYF. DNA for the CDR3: TGCGCCAGCAGCGTTCCAGCGCGGGGCGCGAGCTCCTACGAGCAGTACTTC.

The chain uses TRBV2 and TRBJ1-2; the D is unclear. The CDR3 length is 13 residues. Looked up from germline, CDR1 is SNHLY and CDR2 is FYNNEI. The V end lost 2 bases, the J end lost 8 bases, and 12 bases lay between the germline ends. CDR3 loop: CASSERAHWGYTF. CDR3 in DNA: TGTGCCAGCAGTGAAAGGGCGCACTGGGGCTACACCTTC.

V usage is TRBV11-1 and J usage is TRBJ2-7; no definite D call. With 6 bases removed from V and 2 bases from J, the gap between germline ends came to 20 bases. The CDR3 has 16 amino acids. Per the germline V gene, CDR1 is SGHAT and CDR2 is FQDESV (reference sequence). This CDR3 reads CASSRGPRLETYEQYF. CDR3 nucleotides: TGTGCCAGCAGTCGCGGCCCCAGGCTAGAAACCTACGAGCAGTACTTC.

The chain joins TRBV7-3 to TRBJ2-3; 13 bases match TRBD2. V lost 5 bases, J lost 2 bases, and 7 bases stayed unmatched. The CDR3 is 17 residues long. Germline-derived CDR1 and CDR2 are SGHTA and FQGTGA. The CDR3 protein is CASSPWTSGGLTDTQYF. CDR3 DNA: TGTGCCAGCAGCCCTTGGACTAGCGGGGGACTCACAGATACGCAGTATTTT.

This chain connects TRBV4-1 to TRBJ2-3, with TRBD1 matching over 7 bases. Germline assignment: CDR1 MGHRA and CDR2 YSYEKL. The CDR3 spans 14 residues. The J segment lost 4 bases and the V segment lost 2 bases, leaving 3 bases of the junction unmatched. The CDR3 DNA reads TGCGCCAGCAGCCAACGGGACAGCGCAGATACGCAGTATTTT. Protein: CASSQRDSADTQYF.

CDR3 sequence reads: CASSQSAGQLTGELFF. The CDR3 bases are TGCGCCAGCAGCCAATCCGCGGGACAGCTGACCGGGGAGCTGTTTTTT. This chain connects TRBV4-1 to TRBJ2-2; possible D gene TRBD1, 7 bases. CDR3 size: 16 residues. Per the germline V gene, CDR1 is MGHRA and CDR2 is YSYEKL. Trimming removed 2 bases at V and 5 bases at J, with 15 bases between.

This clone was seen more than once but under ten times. CDR3 sequence reads: CASRTQGNTEAFF. The CDR3 region has the DNA TGTGCCAGCAGAACTCAGGGGAACACTGAAGCTTTCTTT. This sequence joins TRBV6-4 and TRBJ1-1; tentative D call: TRBD1 (5 bases). Germline V gene data show CDR1 as MRHNA and CDR2 as SNTAGT. There are 13 residues in the CDR3. Trimming stripped 6 bases from V and 1 base from J, with 9 bases between.

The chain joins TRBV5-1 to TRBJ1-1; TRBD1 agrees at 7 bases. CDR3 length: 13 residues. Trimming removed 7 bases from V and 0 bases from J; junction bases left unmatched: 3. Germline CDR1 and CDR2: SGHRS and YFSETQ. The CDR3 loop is CASGDRVNTEAFF. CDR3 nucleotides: TGCGCCAGCGGGGACAGAGTGAACACTGAAGCTTTCTTT.

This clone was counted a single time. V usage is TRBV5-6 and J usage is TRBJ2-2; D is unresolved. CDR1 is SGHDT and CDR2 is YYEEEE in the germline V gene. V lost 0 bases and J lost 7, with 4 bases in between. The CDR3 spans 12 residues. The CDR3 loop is CASSLDLGELFF. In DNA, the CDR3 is TGTGCCAGCAGCTTGGATCTCGGGGAGCTGTTTTTT.

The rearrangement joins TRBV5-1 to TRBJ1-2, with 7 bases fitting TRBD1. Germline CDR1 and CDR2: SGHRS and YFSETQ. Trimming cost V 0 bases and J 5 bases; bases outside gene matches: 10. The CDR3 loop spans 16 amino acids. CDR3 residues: CASSLANRQGHYGYTF. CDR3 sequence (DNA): TGCGCCAGCAGCTTGGCCAATCGACAGGGTCATTATGGCTACACCTTC. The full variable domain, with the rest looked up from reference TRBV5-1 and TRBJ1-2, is KAGVTQTPRYLIKTRGQQVTLSCSPISGHRSVSWYQQTPGQGLQFLFEYFSETQRNKGNFPGRFSGRQFSNSRSEMNVSTLELGDSALYLCASSLANRQGHYGYTFGSGTRLTVV.